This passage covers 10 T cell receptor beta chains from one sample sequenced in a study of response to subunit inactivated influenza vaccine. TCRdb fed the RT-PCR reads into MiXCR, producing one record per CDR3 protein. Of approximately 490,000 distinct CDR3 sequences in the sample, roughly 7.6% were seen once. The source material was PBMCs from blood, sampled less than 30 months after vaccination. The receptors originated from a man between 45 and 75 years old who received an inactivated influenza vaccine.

The CDR3 region is CASSLSYGTDTQYF. CDR3 bases: TGTGCCAGCAGTTTATCGTACGGCACAGATACGCAGTATTTT. The V call is TRBV27, the J call TRBJ2-3; the D is unclear. This CDR3 comprises 14 residues. Germline V gene lookup returns CDR1 MNHEY and CDR2 SMNVEV (reference sequence). Trimming left V 0 bases short and J 1 base short, with 5 bases between.

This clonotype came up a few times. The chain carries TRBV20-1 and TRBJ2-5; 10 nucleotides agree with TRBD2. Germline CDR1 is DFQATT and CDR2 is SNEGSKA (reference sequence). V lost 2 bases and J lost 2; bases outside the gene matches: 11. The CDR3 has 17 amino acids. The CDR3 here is CSARQILAGVDQETQYF. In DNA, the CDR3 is TGCAGTGCTAGACAAATCCTAGCGGGGGTTGATCAAGAGACCCAGTACTTC.

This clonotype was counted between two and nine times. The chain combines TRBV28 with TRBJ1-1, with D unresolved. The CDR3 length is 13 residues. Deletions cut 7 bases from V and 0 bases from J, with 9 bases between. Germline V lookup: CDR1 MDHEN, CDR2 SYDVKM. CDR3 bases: TGTGCCAGCATCGACGGGATGAACACTGAAGCTTTCTTT. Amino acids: CASIDGMNTEAFF.

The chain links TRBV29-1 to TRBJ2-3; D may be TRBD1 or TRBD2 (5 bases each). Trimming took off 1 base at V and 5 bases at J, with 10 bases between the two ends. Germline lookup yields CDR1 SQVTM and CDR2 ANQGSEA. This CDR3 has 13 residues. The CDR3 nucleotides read TGCAGCGTTGAAGGAGGGGTCCAAGATACGCAGTATTTT. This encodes CSVEGGVQDTQYF.

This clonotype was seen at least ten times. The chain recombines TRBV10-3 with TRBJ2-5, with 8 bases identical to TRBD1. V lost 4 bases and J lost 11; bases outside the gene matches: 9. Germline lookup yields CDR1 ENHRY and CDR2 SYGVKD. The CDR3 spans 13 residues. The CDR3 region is CAISGAGRGPQYF. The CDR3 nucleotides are TGTGCCATCAGTGGCGCGGGCAGGGGGCCTCAGTACTTC.

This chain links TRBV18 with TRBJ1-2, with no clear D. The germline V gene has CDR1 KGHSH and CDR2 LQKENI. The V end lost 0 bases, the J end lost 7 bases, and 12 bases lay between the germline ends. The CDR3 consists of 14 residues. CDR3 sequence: CASSPPTGRRGYTF. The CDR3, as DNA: TGTGCCAGCTCACCACCTACGGGCCGGCGTGGCTACACCTTC.

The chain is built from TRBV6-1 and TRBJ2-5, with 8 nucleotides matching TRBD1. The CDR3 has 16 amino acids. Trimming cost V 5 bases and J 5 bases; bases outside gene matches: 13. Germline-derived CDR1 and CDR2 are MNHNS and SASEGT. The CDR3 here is CASSKGRQGRGETQYF. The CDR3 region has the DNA TGTGCCAGCAGTAAGGGACGACAGGGGCGCGGGGAGACCCAGTACTTC.

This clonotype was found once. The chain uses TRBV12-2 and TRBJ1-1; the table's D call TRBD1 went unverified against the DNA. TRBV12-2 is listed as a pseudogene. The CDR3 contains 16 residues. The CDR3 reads CASRLVGQGPNTEAFF. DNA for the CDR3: TGTGCAAGTCGCTTAGTGGGACAGGGACCGAACACTGAAGCTTTCTTT.

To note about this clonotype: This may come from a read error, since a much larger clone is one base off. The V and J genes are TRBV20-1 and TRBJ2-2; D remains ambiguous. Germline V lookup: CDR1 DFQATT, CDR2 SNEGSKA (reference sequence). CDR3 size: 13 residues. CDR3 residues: CGARFPATGELFF. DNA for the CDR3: TGCGGTGCTAGGTTCCCAGCCACCGGGGAGCTGTTTTTT.

CDR3 nucleotide sequence: TGTGCCAGCAGCCAATATGAGCGGGACAGGGAAGATACGCAGTATTTT. Translating it yields CASSQYERDREDTQYF. The chain uses TRBV3-1 and TRBJ2-3; 9 nucleotides match TRBD1. V was clipped by 2 bases and J by 5 bases; unmatched bases: 8. CDR3 size: 16 residues. The germline V gene has CDR1 LGHDT and CDR2 YNNKEL (reference sequence).